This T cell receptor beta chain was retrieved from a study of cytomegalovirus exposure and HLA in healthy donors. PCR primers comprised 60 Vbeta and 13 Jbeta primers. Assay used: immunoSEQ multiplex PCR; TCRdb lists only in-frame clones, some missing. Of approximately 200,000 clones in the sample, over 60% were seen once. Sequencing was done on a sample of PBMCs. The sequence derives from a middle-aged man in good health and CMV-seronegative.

The CDR3 sequence: CARSLRTGGSSSPLHF. Written as DNA, the CDR3 is TGTGCCAGAAGCCTAAGGACAGGGGGGTCAAGTTCACCCCTCCACTTT. The chain couples TRBV5-3 to TRBJ1-6; TRBD1 matches 10 bases. TRBV5-3 is labeled an ORF, and its function is uncertain. The CDR3 length is 16 residues. The V and J ends lost 4 bases and 9 bases, in that order; junction bases with no gene match: 10.